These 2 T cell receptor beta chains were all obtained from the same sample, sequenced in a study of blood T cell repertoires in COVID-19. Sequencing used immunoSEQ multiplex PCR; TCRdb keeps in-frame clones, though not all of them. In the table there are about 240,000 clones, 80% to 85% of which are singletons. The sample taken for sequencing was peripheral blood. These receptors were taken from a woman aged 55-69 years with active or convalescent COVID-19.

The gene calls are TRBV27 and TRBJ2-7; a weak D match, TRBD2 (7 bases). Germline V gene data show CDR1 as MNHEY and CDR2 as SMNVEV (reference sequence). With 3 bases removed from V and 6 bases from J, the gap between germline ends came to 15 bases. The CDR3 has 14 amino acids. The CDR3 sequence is CASSFRGGRFEQYF. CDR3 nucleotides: TGTGCCAGCAGTTTTAGGGGGGGCCGGTTCGAGCAGTACTTC.

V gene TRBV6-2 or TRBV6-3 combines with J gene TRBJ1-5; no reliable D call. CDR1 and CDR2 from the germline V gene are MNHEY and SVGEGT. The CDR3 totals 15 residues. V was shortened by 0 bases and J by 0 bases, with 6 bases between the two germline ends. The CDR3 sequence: CASSYSPDSNQPQHF. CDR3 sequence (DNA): TGTGCCAGCAGTTACTCCCCAGATAGCAATCAGCCCCAGCATTTT.